Below, one TCR beta chain is given with its context. The target antigen is unknown. TCR beta CDR3 sequences were amplified from RNA transcripts. RT-PCR in the first round (using the HTBI primer set) targeted the TCR CDR3. TCRdb re-called the multiplex PCR reads through MiXCR, storing one row per CDR3 protein. The table shows around 570,000 distinct CDR3 sequences, with roughly 21% occurring only once. The V gene end was trimmed by 4 bases and the J gene end by 4 bases; junction bases not matched to a gene: 8. This CDR3 spans 15 amino acids. The germline V gene has CDR1 DFQATT and CDR2 SNEGSKA (reference sequence). This sample was taken from a study of T cells in Graves' hyperthyroidism and ophthalmopathy. Study at large: Peripheral blood draws took place at initial diagnosis, ahead of any treatment.

General study results and limits: Blood also held most thyroid clonotypes expanded beyond 0.001.

The sample taken for sequencing was blood. The sequence was collected from a man aged 40-50 years with Graves' ophthalmopathy. The chain is built from TRBV20-1 and TRBJ1-2; 11 bases fit TRBD1. Here the CDR3 reads CSAKTPGQGVYGYTF. The CDR3 region has the DNA TGCAGTGCTAAGACACCGGGACAGGGGGTCTATGGCTACACCTTC.